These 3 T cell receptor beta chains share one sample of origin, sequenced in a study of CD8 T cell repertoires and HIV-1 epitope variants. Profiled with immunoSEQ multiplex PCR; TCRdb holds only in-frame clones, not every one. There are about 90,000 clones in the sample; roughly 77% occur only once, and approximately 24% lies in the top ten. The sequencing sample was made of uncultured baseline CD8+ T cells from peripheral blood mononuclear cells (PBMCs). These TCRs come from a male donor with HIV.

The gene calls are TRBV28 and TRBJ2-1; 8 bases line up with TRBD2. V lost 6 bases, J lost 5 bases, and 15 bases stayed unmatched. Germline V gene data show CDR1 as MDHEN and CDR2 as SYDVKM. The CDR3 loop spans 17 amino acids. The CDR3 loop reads CASSPKPGLVYDNEQFF. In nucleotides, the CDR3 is TGTGCCAGCAGCCCCAAACCGGGACTAGTCTATGACAATGAGCAGTTCTTC.

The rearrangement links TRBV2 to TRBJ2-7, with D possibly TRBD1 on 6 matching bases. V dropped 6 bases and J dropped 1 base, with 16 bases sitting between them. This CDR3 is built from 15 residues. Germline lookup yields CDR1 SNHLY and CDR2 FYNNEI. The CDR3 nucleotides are TGTGCCAGCAGCAATCGACCACAGGGTTCCTACGAGCAGTACTTC. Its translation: CASSNRPQGSYEQYF.

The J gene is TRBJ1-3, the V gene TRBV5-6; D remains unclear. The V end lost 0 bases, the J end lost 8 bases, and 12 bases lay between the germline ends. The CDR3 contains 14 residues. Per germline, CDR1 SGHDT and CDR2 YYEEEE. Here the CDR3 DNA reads TGTGCCAGCAGCTTGGGCGGGGAGTACGACACCATATATTTT. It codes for CASSLGGEYDTIYF.